These 9 T cell receptor beta chains came from one sample sequenced in a study of T cells in Graves' hyperthyroidism and ophthalmopathy. The TCR beta CDR3 regions underwent amplification using RNA transcripts as the source. Researchers ran a first-round RT-PCR on the TCR CDR3 using the HTBI primer set. TCRdb used MiXCR to reprocess the multiplex PCR reads, holding one entry per CDR3 protein. The table records hundreds of thousands of distinct CDR3 sequences, around 39% of them present only once. Sequencing input: blood. The receptors derive from a man younger than 35 with Graves' hyperthyroidism.

The V and J genes are TRBV6-1 and TRBJ2-2; D is undetermined. Trimming cost V 2 bases and J 5 bases, with 6 bases left between them. Per the germline V gene, CDR1 is MNHNS and CDR2 is SASEGT. The CDR3 totals 13 residues. The CDR3 bases are TGTGCCAGCAGTGAACTCTGGACCGGGGAGCTGTTTTTT. Protein: CASSELWTGELFF.

This chain connects TRBV7-9 to TRBJ2-2; D is ambiguous. The V and J ends lost 2 bases and 6 bases respectively, with 13 bases between them. Germline V gene sequence: CDR1 SEHNR, CDR2 FQNEAQ (reference sequence). This CDR3 has 15 amino acids. The DNA for the CDR3 is TGTGCCAGCAGCTTAAGACCAAACGCCGCCGGGGAGCTGTTTTTT. Translating gives CASSLRPNAAGELFF.

The chain joins TRBV11-2 to TRBJ2-7; D remains unclear. Trimming removed 7 bases from V and 3 bases from J, with 10 bases in between. CDR3 length equals 12 residues. Germline CDR1 reads SGHAT; CDR2 reads FQNNGV. In DNA, the CDR3 is TGTGCCAGCACCTTCTCAAACTACGAGCAGTACTTC. Translation gives CASTFSNYEQYF.

This clonotype came up once. This rearrangement joins TRBV2 to TRBJ1-6; D ambiguous. CDR1 and CDR2 (germline): SNHLY, FYNNEI. The length of the CDR3 is 10 residues. Trimming stripped 3 bases from V and 15 bases from J, with 6 bases between. The CDR3 bases are TGTGCCAGCAGTGATTCTGACCTCCACTTT. Protein: CASSDSDLHF.

The gene calls are TRBV19 and TRBJ2-7; D unclear. Germline V gene data show CDR1 as LNHDA and CDR2 as SQIVND (reference sequence). The CDR3 sequence is 14 residues long. Trimming took 10 bases from V and 2 from J, leaving 18 bases between them. CDR3 in amino acids: CAISFEGPTYEQYF. The CDR3, as DNA: TGTGCCATTTCCTTTGAAGGGCCCACCTACGAGCAGTACTTC.

The chain employs TRBV12-3 or TRBV12-4 and TRBJ1-2; a possible D gene is TRBD1 (5 bases). The CDR3 runs to 15 residues. V was shortened by 8 bases and J by 8 bases, with 24 bases between the two germline ends. Here the CDR3 reads CASSALGDRVEGYTF. DNA for the CDR3: TGTGCCAGCTCGGCACTAGGGGACCGGGTCGAAGGCTACACCTTC.

On this clonotype itself: This could be a read error, since a much larger clone is one nucleotide away. The chain recombines TRBV19 with TRBJ1-5; D unclear. The V end lost 3 bases, the J end lost 0 bases, and 6 bases lay between the germline ends. The CDR3 is 14 residues long. CDR1 is LNHDA, CDR2 SQIVND, per germline (reference sequence). The CDR3 DNA reads as TGTGCCAGTAGTATCACCGCTAGCAATCAGCCCCAGCATTTT. Its translation: CASSITASNQPQHF.

This clonotype was found many times. V usage is TRBV25-1 and J usage is TRBJ1-1; TRBD1 matches at 8 bases. This CDR3 spans 16 amino acids. Germline CDR1 reads MGHDK; CDR2 reads SYGVNS. J was trimmed by 6 bases and V by 4 bases; bases with no gene match: 13. The CDR3 region is CASSVGQGGYGAEAFF. In nucleotides, the CDR3 is TGTGCCAGCAGTGTTGGACAGGGAGGTTATGGGGCTGAAGCTTTCTTT. The full variable domain, with the rest looked up from reference TRBV25-1 and TRBJ1-1, is EADIYQTPRYLVIGTGKKITLECSQTMGHDKMYWYQQDPGMELHLIHYSYGVNSTEKGDLSSESTVSRIRTEHFPLTLESARPSHTSQYLCASSVGQGGYGAEAFFGQGTRLTVV.

The rearrangement uses TRBV7-9 and TRBJ2-7; TRBD2 matches at 7 bases. CDR3 size: 12 residues. The germline V gene encodes CDR1 SEHNR and CDR2 FQNEAQ (reference sequence). The junction had 7 bases not matched to a gene; V was cut back by 5 bases and J by 9 bases. CDR3 region: CASSSGTDPQYF. Written as DNA, the CDR3 is TGTGCCAGCAGCAGCGGGACGGATCCGCAGTACTTC.